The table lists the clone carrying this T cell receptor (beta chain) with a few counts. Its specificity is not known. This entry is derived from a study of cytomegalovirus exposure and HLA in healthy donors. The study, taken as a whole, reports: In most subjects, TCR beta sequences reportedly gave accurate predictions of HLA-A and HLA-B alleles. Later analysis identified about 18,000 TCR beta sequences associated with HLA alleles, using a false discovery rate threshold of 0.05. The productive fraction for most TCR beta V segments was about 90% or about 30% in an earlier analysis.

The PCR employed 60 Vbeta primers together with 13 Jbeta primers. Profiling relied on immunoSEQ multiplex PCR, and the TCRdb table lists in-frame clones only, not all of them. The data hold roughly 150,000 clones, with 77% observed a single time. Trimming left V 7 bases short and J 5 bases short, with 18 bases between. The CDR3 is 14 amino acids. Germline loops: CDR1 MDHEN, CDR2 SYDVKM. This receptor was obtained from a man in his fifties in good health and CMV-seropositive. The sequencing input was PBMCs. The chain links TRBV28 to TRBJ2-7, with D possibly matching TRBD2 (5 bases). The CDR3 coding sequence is TGTGCCAGCAACTCAATGGAGGTCTTGGACGAGCAGTACTTC. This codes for CASNSMEVLDEQYF.